The rows below give T cell receptor beta chains drawn from one sample of a study of Ad26.COV2.S vaccination and SARS-CoV-2 variants. Data came from immunoSEQ multiplex PCR; TCRdb stores just in-frame clones and leaves some out. The table has 500,000 or so clones, roughly 89% seen once. Here the sequenced sample was peripheral blood, taken in a trial of Ad26.COV2.S vaccine versus placebo. The receptors come from a person between 18 and 60 years old who received the Ad26.COV2.S COVID-19 vaccine or a placebo. Both conserved end residues are part of each CDR3. Fields, in order: V gene, clone size, J gene, D gene, CDR3 DNA, CDR3 protein. A D gene is named only where the DNA matches it firmly. Size values are once, few and many counts, or a class for expanded clones, and some rows have none.

>TRBV5-1|.|TRBJ2-2|TRBD1
TGCGCCAGCAGCTTTACAGGGGACACCGGGGAGCTGTTTTTT
CASSFTGDTGELFF
>TRBV7-9|.|TRBJ2-2|.
TGTGCCAGCACTGCCGGGGAGCTGTTTTTT
CASTAGELFF
>TRBV5-1|.|TRBJ1-1|TRBD1
TGCGCCAGCAGCCCCCCCCGGACAGGACCCACTGAAGCTTTCTTT
CASSPPRTGPTEAFF
>TRBV3-1/TRBV3-2|.|TRBJ1-6|TRBD1
TGTGCCAGCCAACTCGCCGGGACAGGGACCCCGAATTCACCCCTCCACTTT
CASQLAGTGTPNSPLHF
>TRBV4-3|.|TRBJ2-4|.
TGCGCCAGCAGCCAGGGCGTAGCCAAAAACATTCAGTACTTC
CASSQGVAKNIQYF
>TRBV2|once|TRBJ1-4|.
TGTGCCAGCAGCACTGGGACGAGGGTAAATGAAAAACTGTTTTTT
CASSTGTRVNEKLFF
>TRBV19|.|TRBJ1-2|.
TGTGCCAGTAGTATCCCAGGTTACGGCTATGGCTACACCTTC
CASSIPGYGYGYTF
>TRBV13|.|TRBJ1-2|TRBD1
TGTGCCAGCAGTCTATATCTGGACAGGGCTCATGGCTACACCTTC
CASSLYLDRAHGYTF
>TRBV7-8|.|TRBJ2-1|.
TGTGCCAGCAGCTTTCTCGCGCCAAGCTCCTACAATGAGCAGTTCTTC
CASSFLAPSSYNEQFF
>TRBV21-1|.|TRBJ2-1|.
TGTGCCAGCAGTAGAGGGGACAGGGAGGGTTTAGATGAGCAGTTCTTC
CASSRGDREGLDEQFF
>TRBV14|once|TRBJ1-2|.
TGTGCCAGCCCCTCCAACTTGCGGTCCCATCATGGCTACACCTTC
CASPSNLRSHHGYTF
>TRBV6-1|.|TRBJ1-1|.
TGTGCCAGCAGTGAAGTACCGAACACTGAAGCTTTCTTT
CASSEVPNTEAFF
>TRBV27|.|TRBJ2-3|.
TGTGCCAGCAGTTTTGCGGGAGATACGCAGTATTTT
CASSFAGDTQYF
>TRBV4-3|once|TRBJ1-1|.
TGCGCCAGCAGCCAAGAAGTCTTAAAAAGCACTGAAGCTTTCTTT
CASSQEVLKSTEAFF
>TRBV5-1|once|TRBJ1-4|.
TGCGCCAGCAGCTTGGGGGCGACTAATGAAAAACTGTTTTTT
CASSLGATNEKLFF
>TRBV24-1|.|TRBJ2-1|.
TGTGCCACCAGTGACTCGATTAGCCAGGAGCGGGTTTTCCCCCAAGGGGAGTTCTTC
CATSDSISQERVFPQGEFF
>TRBV3-1/TRBV3-2|.|TRBJ2-1|TRBD2
TGTGCCAGCAGCCCCCGGGACTATTCACCGTTCTTC
CASSPRDYSPFF
>TRBV6-5|.|TRBJ1-5|.
TGTGCCAGCCGGCGGAGCAATCAGCCCCAGCATTTT
CASRRSNQPQHF
>TRBV6-5|.|TRBJ1-2|.
TGTGCCAGCAGTTCCGTTGCTGGCTACACCTTC
CASSSVAGYTF
>TRBV7-6|.|TRBJ2-1|TRBD2
TGTGCCAGCAGCTACCGGACTAGCGGGCGCAATGAGCAGTTCTTC
CASSYRTSGRNEQFF
>TRBV2|.|TRBJ1-2|TRBD1
TGTGCCAGCAGTCCGGTACCGGCAGGGGGAGTTTATGGCTACACCTTC
CASSPVPAGGVYGYTF
>TRBV6-2/TRBV6-3|.|TRBJ1-5|.
TGTGCCAGCAGCGCGGGGGAAAACAGAAACAATCAGCCCCAGCATTTT
CASSAGENRNNQPQHF
>TRBV11-2|.|TRBJ1-5|.
TGTGCCAGCAGCTCGTATAGCAATCAGCCCCAGCATTTT
CASSSYSNQPQHF
>TRBV4-3|.|TRBJ1-4|.
TGCGCCAGCAGGAGGATACAGGGTACGAATGAAAAACTGTTTTTT
CASRRIQGTNEKLFF
>TRBV7-9|.|TRBJ1-1|TRBD1
TGTGCCAGCAGCCATAGACGGGGGACAGGGGGGAACACTGAAGCTTTCTTT
CASSHRRGTGGNTEAFF
>TRBV19|.|TRBJ2-1|TRBD2
TGTGCCAGTAGTATCTTCAGGACTAGTATGAATGAGCAGTTCTTC
CASSIFRTSMNEQFF
>TRBV5-4|.|TRBJ1-1|.
TGTGCCAGCAGCCCCTGGGGGGGAAGCACTGAAGCTTTCTTT
CASSPWGGSTEAFF
>TRBV5-1|.|TRBJ1-1|.
TGCGCCAGCAGCTTGTTCTGGGGGAAGAACACTGAAGCTTTCTTT
CASSLFWGKNTEAFF
>TRBV4-1|.|TRBJ1-2|TRBD1
TGCGCCAGCAGTCAGGGGGGTGGCGGTTATGGCTACACCTTC
CASSQGGGGYGYTF
>TRBV4-3|.|TRBJ1-3|.
TGCGCCAGCAGCCTGAGGGGGTTTGACTCTGGAAACACCATATATTTT
CASSLRGFDSGNTIYF
>TRBV7-2|.|TRBJ2-7|.
TGTGCCAGCAGCTTAGCAATAGGTCGCTCCTACGAGCAGTACTTC
CASSLAIGRSYEQYF
>TRBV29-1|.|TRBJ1-5|.
TGCAGCGTCCGGGACAGCAATCAGCCCCAGCATTTT
CSVRDSNQPQHF
>TRBV2|.|TRBJ1-2|.
TGTGCCAGCGCAAGAAGGGCGGCAGGGGATAACTATGGCTACACCTTC
CASARRAAGDNYGYTF
>TRBV6-2/TRBV6-3|.|TRBJ1-5|.
TGTGCCAGCAGTTGGGGAGGGCCCCAGCATTTT
CASSWGGPQHF
>TRBV19|once|TRBJ1-6|.
TGTGCCAGTAGTATTGGGGCCAGGGGAGCACCCCTCCACTTT
CASSIGARGAPLHF
>TRBV9|.|TRBJ1-3|.
TGTGCCAGCAGCGTAGCCGGAAACACCATATATTTT
CASSVAGNTIYF
>TRBV12-3/TRBV12-4|.|TRBJ2-5|.
TGTGCCAGCAGTTTCTTGGGGGAGACCCAGTACTTC
CASSFLGETQYF
>TRBV3-1/TRBV3-2|once|TRBJ1-2|.
TGTGCCAGCAACGCGCGCAACTATGGCTACACCTTC
CASNARNYGYTF
>TRBV7-2|.|TRBJ2-3|.
TGTGCCAGCAGCTCGGGACCCGCGGGAGATACGCAGTATTTT
CASSSGPAGDTQYF
>TRBV3-1/TRBV3-2|.|TRBJ1-1|TRBD1
TGTGCCAGCAGCCAAAGGGACAGTGAAGCTTTCTTT
CASSQRDSEAFF
>TRBV19|.|TRBJ2-6|.
TGTGCCAGTGTGGGCTCTGGGGCCAACGTCCTGACTTTC
CASVGSGANVLTF
>TRBV6-5|once|TRBJ1-2|TRBD1
TGTGCCAGCAGTCGACAGGGGAGAGCGGGCGGCTACACCTTC
CASSRQGRAGGYTF
>TRBV7-9|.|TRBJ1-2|TRBD1
TGTGCCAGCAGCTTAGACGGGACAGGGGGAGACCACTACTATGGCTACACCTTC
CASSLDGTGGDHYYGYTF
>TRBV7-6|.|TRBJ2-1|.
TGTGCCAGCAGCTTAGACAACCGGGCCGTCCGGTGGAATGAGCAGTTCTTC
CASSLDNRAVRWNEQFF
>TRBV5-1|.|TRBJ2-1|TRBD2
TGCGCCAGCAGCTTCGGGCTAGCGGGAGGATACTACAATGAGCAGTTCTTC
CASSFGLAGGYYNEQFF
>TRBV7-8|once|TRBJ1-2|.
TGTGCCAGCAGCCCCGGGCCGTATGGCTACACCTTC
CASSPGPYGYTF
>TRBV9|.|TRBJ2-1|.
TGTGCCAGCAGCGTAGGACCTACACCTTACAATGAGCAGTTCTTC
CASSVGPTPYNEQFF
>TRBV24-1|.|TRBJ2-1|TRBD2
TGTGCCACCAGGACTACAGGGCGGGGGGGTGAGCAGTTCTTC
CATRTTGRGGEQFF
>TRBV30|.|TRBJ1-5|.
TGTGCCTGGAGTGTCAGGGGCGGTCAGCCCCAGCATTTT
CAWSVRGGQPQHF
>TRBV19|.|TRBJ1-1|.
TGTGCCAGTAGTATACACCCCATGAACACTGAAGCTTTCTTT
CASSIHPMNTEAFF
>TRBV5-1|.|TRBJ2-5|.
TGCGCCAGCAGCTTGGGGGGACTCCAAGAGACCCAGTACTTC
CASSLGGLQETQYF
>TRBV4-2|few|TRBJ1-5|.
TGTGCCAGCAGCCAAGATCCAGATCAGCCCCAGCATTTT
CASSQDPDQPQHF
>TRBV27|.|TRBJ1-2|.
TGTGCCAGCAGTAGACGGGACGGGGACTATGGCTACACCTTC
CASSRRDGDYGYTF